This TCR beta chain was sequenced during a study of response to subunit inactivated influenza vaccine. TCRdb re-called the RT-PCR reads with MiXCR, one entry per CDR3 protein. Of around 710,000 distinct CDR3 sequences in the sample, around 14% were seen once. This CDR3 region has 18 residues. J gave up 5 bases and V 1 base, and 19 bases lay outside the gene matches. Germline values: CDR1 DFQATT, CDR2 SNEGSKA (reference sequence). This sequence was found in a man aged 50-59 years who received an inactivated influenza vaccine. The chain has TRBV20-1 and TRBJ2-5; 7 bases map to TRBD2. This material consisted of PBMCs from blood, taken around 15 days before vaccination. For the CDR3, the DNA is TGCAGTGCTAGAGGGGGCTGGGAGCGGGGCGCTCTGGCTGAGACCCAGTACTTC. Residues: CSARGGWERGALAETQYF.